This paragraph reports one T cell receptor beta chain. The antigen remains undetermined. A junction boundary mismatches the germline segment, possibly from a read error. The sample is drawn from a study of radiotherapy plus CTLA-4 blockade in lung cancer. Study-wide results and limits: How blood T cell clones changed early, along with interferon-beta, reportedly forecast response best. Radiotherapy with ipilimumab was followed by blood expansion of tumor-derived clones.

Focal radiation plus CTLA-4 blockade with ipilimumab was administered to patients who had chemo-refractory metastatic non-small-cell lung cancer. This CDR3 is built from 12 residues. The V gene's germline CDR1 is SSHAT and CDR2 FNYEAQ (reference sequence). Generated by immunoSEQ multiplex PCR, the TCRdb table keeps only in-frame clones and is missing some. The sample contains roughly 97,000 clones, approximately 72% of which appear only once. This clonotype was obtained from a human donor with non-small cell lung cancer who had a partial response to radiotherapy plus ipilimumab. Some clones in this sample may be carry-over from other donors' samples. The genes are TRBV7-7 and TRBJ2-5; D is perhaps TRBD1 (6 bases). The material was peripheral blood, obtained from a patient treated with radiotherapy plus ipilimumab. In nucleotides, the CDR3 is TGTGCCAGCAGCTACGAGGGGGAGACCCAATACTTC. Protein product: CASSYEGETQYF.